Listed here are 20 T cell receptor beta chains from one sample, sequenced in a study of T cell responses to AZD1222 COVID-19 vaccine. The table came from immunoSEQ multiplex PCR; TCRdb's copy has only in-frame clones and leaves some out. The sample includes roughly 120,000 clones, more than 75% seen only once; the top ten take roughly 1.1%. Sequencing was performed on peripheral blood, taken on day 0 of AZD1222 vaccination. These TCRs come from an adult in good health.

The rearrangement uses TRBV11-3 and TRBJ2-3, with TRBD2 matching 13 bases. The CDR3 spans 18 residues. Trimming took 5 bases from V and 7 from J; bases not matched to a gene: 15. The germline CDR1 and CDR2 sequences are SGHNT and YENEEA. The DNA for the CDR3 is TGTGCCAGCAGCCATCCCTCGCCTGGACTAGCGGGGGCTTATACGCAGTATTTT. This translates into CASSHPSPGLAGAYTQYF.

The chain's CDR3 is CASSFRGLSTDTQYF. The DNA of the CDR3 is TGTGCCAGCAGCTTTAGGGGGCTTAGCACAGATACGCAGTATTTT. The rearrangement links TRBV5-6 to TRBJ2-3; 7 bases are a match to TRBD1. The CDR3 has 15 amino acids. With 2 bases clipped from V and 0 bases from J, the junction kept 3 bases outside the gene matches. The germline gives CDR1 SGHDT, CDR2 YYEEEE.

The chain recombines TRBV9 with TRBJ1-3, with a tentative D call TRBD1 (6 bases). In germline, CDR1 is SGDLS, CDR2 YYNGEE. This CDR3 comprises 14 residues. V shed 3 bases and J shed 0 bases, with 7 bases lying between them. CDR3 in amino acids: CASSGQVSGNTIYF. The CDR3 DNA follows: TGTGCCAGCAGCGGACAGGTCTCTGGAAACACCATATATTTT. The whole variable domain, filled in from reference TRBV9 and TRBJ1-3, reads DSGVTQTPKHLITATGQRVTLRCSPRSGDLSVYWYQQSLDQGLQFLIQYYNGEERAKGNILERFSAQQFPDLHSELNLSSLELGDSALYFCASSGQVSGNTIYFGEGSWLTVV.

The chain joins TRBV6-5 to TRBJ1-5; possibly TRBD1 for D (6 bases). V was cut by 10 bases and J by 4 bases, with 14 bases left in between. The CDR3 is 13 residues long. Germline lookup yields CDR1 MNHEY and CDR2 SVGAGI. DNA for the CDR3: TGTGCCATCGCGACAGGACGGAATCAGCCCCAGCATTTT. Protein sequence: CAIATGRNQPQHF.

In its sample, this clone was seen a few times. The chain has TRBV5-6 and TRBJ1-1, with no clear D. Trimming removed 4 bases at V and 6 bases at J, with 19 bases between. The CDR3 extends over 15 amino acids. Germline V gene sequence: CDR1 SGHDT, CDR2 YYEEEE. DNA of the CDR3: TGTGCCAGCAGCCCAGGACTGGGTTGGTTCCCTGAAGCTTTCTTT. Translation: CASSPGLGWFPEAFF.

The CDR3 nucleotides read TGCAGTGCTAGTAGTCCCGGGATCCCAGATACGCAGTATTTT. It codes for CSASSPGIPDTQYF. The chain has TRBV20-1 and TRBJ2-3; D might be TRBD2 (5 bases). CDR3 length: 14 residues. Per the germline V gene, CDR1 is DFQATT and CDR2 is SNEGSKA (reference sequence). V was pared by 3 bases and J by 4 bases, with 14 bases between.

V usage is TRBV5-1 and J usage is TRBJ2-2, with 9 bases that match TRBD1. CDR1 SGHRS and CDR2 YFSETQ come from the germline V gene. CDR3 length: 16 residues. V shed 1 base, J shed 4 bases, and the junction held 5 bases outside the gene matches. The DNA for the CDR3 is TGCGCCAGCAGCTTGTTACAGGGGGCCGGCACCGGGGAGCTGTTTTTT. Protein sequence: CASSLLQGAGTGELFF.

The chain links TRBV7-2 to TRBJ1-1; possible D gene TRBD1, 6 bases. The CDR3 sequence is 17 residues long. V was trimmed by 0 bases and J by 2 bases, leaving 16 bases between them. Germline V gene sequence: CDR1 SGHTA, CDR2 FQGNSA. CDR3 residues: CASSLAPLGQVNTEAFF. Here the CDR3 DNA reads TGTGCCAGCAGCTTAGCGCCCCTGGGACAAGTCAACACTGAAGCTTTCTTT.

The chain recombines TRBV6-6 with TRBJ2-5; TRBD1 might be the D (7 bases). Deletions cut 5 bases from V and 5 bases from J, with 21 bases between. CDR1 and CDR2 from the germline V gene are MNHNY and SVGAGI (reference sequence). The CDR3 is 16 amino acids. Here the CDR3 reads CASSPPAGRGGETQYF. The CDR3 DNA sequence: TGTGCCAGCAGTCCCCCCGCGGGGCGAGGGGGCGAGACCCAGTACTTC.

The chain has TRBV11-2 and TRBJ2-7; D unresolved. The CDR3 length is 15 residues. V was shortened by 6 bases and J by 6 bases, with 21 bases between the two germline ends. The germline V gene has CDR1 SGHAT and CDR2 FQNNGV. The CDR3 region is CASRTDPGSVREQYF. The CDR3, as DNA: TGTGCCAGCAGAACGGACCCGGGCTCGGTCCGCGAGCAGTACTTC.

The chain links TRBV7-9 to TRBJ2-7; TRBD1 aligns across 9 bases. J lost 5 bases, V lost 3 bases, and 8 bases had no gene match. Germline V CDR1 and CDR2: SEHNR, FQNEAQ (reference sequence). This CDR3 region has 15 residues. This CDR3 is CASSFGGTGRHEQYF. The CDR3 DNA follows: TGTGCCAGCAGCTTCGGAGGGACAGGGAGGCACGAGCAGTACTTC. The variable domain in full, with the rest retrieved from reference TRBV7-9 and TRBJ2-7, is DTGVSQNPRHKITKRGQNVTFRCDPISEHNRLYWYRQTLGQGPEFLTYFQNEAQLEKSRLLSDRFSAERPKGSFSTLEIQRTEQGDSAMYLCASSFGGTGRHEQYFGPGTRLTVT.

The chain recombines TRBV6-1 with TRBJ1-3; 9 bases match TRBD1. The CDR3 is 17 amino acids. The junction had 10 bases not matched to a gene; V was cut back by 4 bases and J by 3 bases. CDR1 MNHNS and CDR2 SASEGT come from the germline V gene. Written as DNA, the CDR3 is TGTGCCAGCAGTGGACGGGACAGGGTTCAAGGTGGAAACACCATATATTTT. Translating gives CASSGRDRVQGGNTIYF.

The chain uses TRBV7-2 and TRBJ1-5, with 7 positions matching TRBD1. CDR3 length: 17 residues. J gave up 1 base and V 5 bases, and 11 bases lay outside the gene matches. Germline values: CDR1 SGHTA, CDR2 FQGNSA. The CDR3 DNA sequence: TGTGCCAGCAGCCTAGGGGGCAGGGGACTGAGCAATCAGCCCCAGCATTTT. Translation gives CASSLGGRGLSNQPQHF.

The chain carries TRBV7-6 and TRBJ2-3; tentative D call: TRBD2 (7 bases). The CDR3 runs to 15 residues. V lost 5 bases and J lost 6, with 18 bases in between. From germline, CDR1 is SGHVS and CDR2 FNYEAQ. The CDR3 nucleotides read TGTGCCAGCAGCCTGCTGGGGGGGGGCCGGGATACGCAGTATTTT. Residues: CASSLLGGGRDTQYF.

The chain recombines TRBV15 with TRBJ1-5; D is perhaps TRBD1 (5 bases). Trimming removed 6 bases from V and 0 bases from J, with 9 bases in between. Germline CDR1 and CDR2: LNHNV and YYDKDF (reference sequence). The CDR3 length is 14 residues. For the CDR3, the DNA is TGTGCCACCAGACCGGGGGGTAGCAATCAGCCCCAGCATTTT. Residues: CATRPGGSNQPQHF.

The V gene is TRBV27, the J gene TRBJ2-5; 9 bases fit TRBD1. V trimming: 4 bases; J trimming: 5 bases; junction bases outside the gene matches: 8. CDR3 length: 15 residues. Germline CDR1 MNHEY, CDR2 SMNVEV (reference sequence). CDR3 DNA sequence: TGTGCCAGCAGTTCCTTACAGGGGGCTAGGGAGACCCAGTACTTC. Protein: CASSSLQGARETQYF.

The gene calls are TRBV27 and TRBJ1-1; D unclear. Germline lookup yields CDR1 MNHEY and CDR2 SMNVEV (reference sequence). V was shortened by 3 bases and J by 1 base, with 12 bases between the two germline ends. This CDR3 has 15 amino acids. The CDR3 reads CASSLAATKNTEAFF. CDR3 DNA: TGTGCCAGCAGTTTGGCCGCCACTAAGAACACTGAAGCTTTCTTT.

The chain joins TRBV3-1 (or the pseudogene TRBV3-2) to TRBJ2-2, with 7 bases that match TRBD1. The CDR3 is 13 amino acids. CDR1 is LGHDT, CDR2 YNNKEL, per germline (reference sequence). The V segment lost 2 bases and the J segment 9 bases; nucleotides outside the gene matches: 3. Here the CDR3 DNA reads TGTGCCAGCAGCCAACACAGGGGCCGGGAGCTGTTTTTT. It yields the protein CASSQHRGRELFF.

The V and J genes are TRBV7-9 and TRBJ1-4; D unresolved. The CDR3 runs to 13 residues. The V end lost 3 bases, the J end lost 7 bases, and 9 bases lay between the germline ends. The V gene's germline CDR1 is SEHNR and CDR2 FQNEAQ (reference sequence). CDR3 nucleotides: TGTGCCAGCAGCTTGTATAAGGTTGAAAAACTGTTTTTT. This translates into CASSLYKVEKLFF.

This chain uses TRBV9 with TRBJ2-3; D is unclear. CDR3 length: 13 amino acids. Germline-derived CDR1 and CDR2 are SGDLS and YYNGEE. Trimming pared 4 bases from V and 3 bases from J, leaving 9 bases between. CDR3 loop: CASSTHKTDTQYF. Here the CDR3 DNA reads TGTGCCAGCAGCACCCACAAGACAGATACGCAGTATTTT.